The next 17 T cell receptor beta chains were all read from a single sample in a study of blood T cell repertoires in COVID-19. Repertoires were generated with immunoSEQ multiplex PCR, while TCRdb's copy carries only in-frame clones and drops some. The sample contains fewer than 250,000 clones, 87% of which appear only once. What was sequenced was PBMCs or T cells enriched from blood (not recorded which). The receptors stem from a man aged 25 to 40 in a cohort exposed to, infected with or recovered from COVID-19 (not recorded which).

The rearrangement joins TRBV7-9 to TRBJ2-7; 10 bases are a match to TRBD1. The ends lost 5 bases at V and 2 bases at J; junction bases unmatched: 6. Germline values: CDR1 SEHNR, CDR2 FQNEAQ (reference sequence). The CDR3 totals 15 residues. CDR3: CASSALGQGAYEQYF. The DNA of the CDR3 is TGTGCCAGCAGCGCCCTTGGACAGGGGGCCTACGAGCAGTACTTC.

J is TRBJ2-1 and V is TRBV29-1, with TRBD1 matching over 9 bases. The CDR3 has 12 amino acids. CDR1 is SQVTM, CDR2 ANQGSEA, per germline. With 6 bases clipped from V and 6 bases from J, the junction kept 3 bases outside the gene matches. This chain's CDR3 is CSVIQGANEQFF. The CDR3 DNA reads as TGCAGCGTCATACAGGGGGCCAATGAGCAGTTCTTC.

The J gene is TRBJ2-2, the V gene TRBV19; 7 bases match TRBD1. After removal of 4 bases from V and 5 bases from J, the junction contained 7 bases not matched to a gene. The CDR3 spans 15 residues. Germline loops: CDR1 LNHDA, CDR2 SQIVND (reference sequence). The CDR3 reads CASSRRQGVTGELFF. CDR3 coding DNA: TGTGCCAGTAGTAGAAGACAGGGAGTAACCGGGGAGCTGTTTTTT.

This clone was seen a single time. The rearrangement uses TRBV3-1 (or the pseudogene TRBV3-2) and TRBJ2-3; D is unresolved. Deletions cut 0 bases from V and 4 bases from J, with 8 bases between. CDR1 is LGHDT, CDR2 YNNKEL, per germline (reference sequence). The CDR3 has 14 amino acids. This chain's CDR3 is CASSQDLVADTQYF. DNA for the CDR3: TGTGCCAGCAGCCAAGATCTAGTGGCAGATACGCAGTATTTT.

The chain combines TRBV4-1 with TRBJ2-3, with 16 bases aligning to TRBD2. Germline values: CDR1 MGHRA, CDR2 YSYEKL. The V segment lost 2 bases and the J segment 1 base; nucleotides outside the gene matches: 3. The CDR3 runs to 18 residues. The chain's CDR3 is CASSQPGLAGGGTDTQYF. In DNA, the CDR3 is TGCGCCAGCAGCCAACCGGGACTAGCGGGAGGGGGCACAGATACGCAGTATTTT.

V is TRBV11-2 and J is TRBJ2-7; no definite D call. Germline lookup yields CDR1 SGHAT and CDR2 FQNNGV. The CDR3 totals 11 residues. The V end lost 5 bases, the J end lost 7 bases, and 9 bases lay between the germline ends. In DNA form, the CDR3 reads TGTGCCAGCAGCCTCGTACGGGAGCAGTACTTC. Protein product: CASSLVREQYF.

The chain employs TRBV14 and TRBJ1-5; TRBD1 matches at 7 bases. Germline trimming cut 5 bases from V and 7 bases from J; bases unmatched to any gene: 8. Germline V gene lookup returns CDR1 SGHDN and CDR2 FVKESK. The CDR3 length is 14 residues. Written as DNA, the CDR3 is TGTGCCAGCAGCTTGGGACAGAGGGGACAGCCCCAGCATTTT. Its translation is CASSLGQRGQPQHF.

This clone was observed many times. The J gene is TRBJ1-1, the V gene TRBV7-9, with D possibly matching TRBD1 (5 bases). The V gene lost 7 bases and the J gene lost 2 bases, with 14 bases spanning the gap. CDR1 and CDR2 from the germline V gene are SEHNR and FQNEAQ (reference sequence). This CDR3 has 14 residues. The CDR3 region has the DNA TGTGCCAGCACACCCCGGGGGGGAAACACTGAAGCTTTCTTT. As protein: CASTPRGGNTEAFF.

Comments on this clone: The sample has other DNA sequences that encode this CDR3 too. The chain employs TRBV9 and TRBJ1-2; D is unresolved. The V end lost 4 bases, the J end lost 4 bases, and 11 bases lay between the germline ends. The CDR3 extends over 13 amino acids. Germline V gene lookup returns CDR1 SGDLS and CDR2 YYNGEE. The CDR3 bases are TGTGCCAGCAGCCCGAGGGAGGGCTATGGCTACACCTTC. Translated: CASSPREGYGYTF.

The chain couples TRBV6-4 to TRBJ2-1; perhaps TRBD2 as D (5 bases). The CDR3 runs to 15 residues. The V end lost 0 bases, the J end lost 10 bases, and 16 bases lay between the germline ends. CDR1 and CDR2 from the germline V gene are MRHNA and SNTAGT. CDR3 DNA sequence: TGTGCCAGCAGTGACTCAGGTAGCGCTTCACACGAGCAGTTCTTC. This encodes CASSDSGSASHEQFF.

This clone came up a few times. The chain employs TRBV6-5 and TRBJ2-7, with a weak D call TRBD2 (6 bases). Trimming removed 4 bases from V and 0 bases from J, with 13 bases in between. CDR1 and CDR2 (germline): MNHEY, SVGAGI. CDR3 length: 15 amino acids. CDR3 nucleotide sequence: TGTGCCAGCAGTTTCAGGTCGCGGGGCTCCTACGAGCAGTACTTC. This gives the protein CASSFRSRGSYEQYF.

The V gene is TRBV19, the J gene TRBJ1-1, with D possibly being TRBD1 (6 bases). The CDR3 spans 15 residues. Trimming left V 3 bases short and J 5 bases short, with 16 bases between. In germline, CDR1 is LNHDA, CDR2 SQIVND (reference sequence). The CDR3 is CASSIFWGQGTEAFF. In DNA, the CDR3 is TGTGCCAGTAGTATCTTCTGGGGGCAGGGGACTGAAGCTTTCTTT.

This sequence joins TRBV28 and TRBJ1-5, with D perhaps matching TRBD1 (6 bases). Germline CDR1 and CDR2: MDHEN and SYDVKM. The CDR3 has 14 amino acids. V gave up 1 base and J gave up 7 bases, with 11 bases separating them. Written as DNA, the CDR3 is TGTGCCAGCAGTTTATTCACACAGGGCCAGCCCCAGCATTTT. Amino acids: CASSLFTQGQPQHF. Combining the CDR3 with reference TRBV28 and TRBJ1-5 gives the whole variable domain DVKVTQSSRYLVKRTGEKVFLECVQDMDHENMFWYRQDPGLGLRLIYFSYDVKMKEKGDIPEGYSVSREKKERFSLILESASTNQTSMYLCASSLFTQGQPQHFGDGTRLSIL.

The J gene is TRBJ2-7, the V gene TRBV27; 8 bases map to TRBD1. Looked up from germline, CDR1 is MNHEY and CDR2 is SMNVEV (reference sequence). The CDR3 has 15 amino acids. The V and J ends lost 8 bases and 5 bases, in that order; junction bases with no gene match: 14. The CDR3 DNA is TGTGCCAGCCAGTTTATTGCAGGGGGCAAAGACGAGCAGTACTTC. Its translation: CASQFIAGGKDEQYF.

V gene TRBV2 combines with J gene TRBJ1-4; perhaps TRBD1 as D (6 bases). This CDR3 region has 13 residues. V dropped 8 bases and J dropped 8 bases, with 15 bases sitting between them. The germline V gene has CDR1 SNHLY and CDR2 FYNNEI. The CDR3 reads CASLQGREEKLFF. The CDR3 region has the DNA TGTGCCAGCCTACAGGGTCGGGAAGAAAAACTGTTTTTT.

The CDR3 loop reads CATSPTSHNEQFF. The CDR3 DNA follows: TGTGCCACCAGCCCCACTAGCCACAATGAGCAGTTCTTC. The V and J genes are TRBV15 and TRBJ2-1; the D gene is possibly TRBD2 (6 bases). The V end lost 5 bases, the J end lost 5 bases, and 10 bases lay between the germline ends. Germline CDR1 LNHNV, CDR2 YYDKDF (reference sequence). This CDR3 contains 13 residues.

The rearrangement joins TRBV3-1 (or the pseudogene TRBV3-2) to TRBJ1-1; 8 bases are shared with TRBD1. CDR3 length equals 16 residues. Trimming took 1 base from V and 7 from J; bases not matched to a gene: 11. Germline lookup yields CDR1 LGHDT and CDR2 YNNKEL (reference sequence). The CDR3 spells CASSQGQQGGSSEAFF. The CDR3 DNA reads as TGTGCCAGCAGCCAAGGTCAACAGGGGGGAAGTAGTGAAGCTTTCTTT.